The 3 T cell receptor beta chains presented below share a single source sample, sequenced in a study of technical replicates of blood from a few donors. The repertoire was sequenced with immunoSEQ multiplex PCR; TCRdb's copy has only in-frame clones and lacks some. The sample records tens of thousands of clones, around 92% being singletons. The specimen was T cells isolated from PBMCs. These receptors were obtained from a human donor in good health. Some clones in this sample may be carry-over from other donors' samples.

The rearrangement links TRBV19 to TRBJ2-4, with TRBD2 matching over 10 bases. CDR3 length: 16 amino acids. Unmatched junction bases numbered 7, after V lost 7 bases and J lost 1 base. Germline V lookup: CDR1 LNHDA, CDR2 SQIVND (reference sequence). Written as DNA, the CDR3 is TGTGCCAGTAACCCTAGCGGGAGTAGGGCCAAAAACATTCAGTACTTC. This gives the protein CASNPSGSRAKNIQYF.

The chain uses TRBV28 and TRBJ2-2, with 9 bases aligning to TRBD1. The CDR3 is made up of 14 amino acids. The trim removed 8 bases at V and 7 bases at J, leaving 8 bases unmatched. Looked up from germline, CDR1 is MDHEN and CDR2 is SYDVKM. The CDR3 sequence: CASANRGQDGELFF. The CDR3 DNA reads TGTGCCAGCGCCAACAGGGGGCAGGACGGGGAGCTGTTTTTT.

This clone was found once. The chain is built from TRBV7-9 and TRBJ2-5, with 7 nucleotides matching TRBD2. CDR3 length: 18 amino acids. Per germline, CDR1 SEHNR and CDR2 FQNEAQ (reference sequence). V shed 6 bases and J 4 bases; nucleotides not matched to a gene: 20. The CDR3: CASRDLAWRGREGETQYF. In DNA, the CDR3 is TGTGCCAGCAGAGACCTCGCTTGGCGAGGGAGGGAAGGAGAGACCCAGTACTTC.